This entry describes one TCR beta chain. These data come from a study of blood T cell repertoires in COVID-19. The germline CDR1 and CDR2 sequences are KGHDR and SFDVKD. This CDR3 region has 16 residues. Trimming took off 2 bases at V and 5 bases at J, with 17 bases between the two ends. Original data processing: Amplifying reference gene primers gave estimates of nucleated cell counts. Some clones are missing from TCRdb's copy, which holds only in-frame ones; the method was immunoSEQ multiplex PCR. For V, J and clone size, that table is used; D and trimming come from the DNA. Of roughly 430,000 clones listed, 70% to 90% were seen once; the top ten hold roughly 2%.

The source material was PBMCs or T cells enriched from blood (not recorded which). This sequence joins TRBV24-1 and TRBJ1-1; perhaps TRBD1 as D (6 bases). The clonotype was recovered from a middle-aged woman with acute COVID-19. CDR3 nucleotides: TGTGCCACCAGTGATTCTTCTACAGGGCCGGGGACTGAAGCTTTCTTT. Protein sequence: CATSDSSTGPGTEAFF.